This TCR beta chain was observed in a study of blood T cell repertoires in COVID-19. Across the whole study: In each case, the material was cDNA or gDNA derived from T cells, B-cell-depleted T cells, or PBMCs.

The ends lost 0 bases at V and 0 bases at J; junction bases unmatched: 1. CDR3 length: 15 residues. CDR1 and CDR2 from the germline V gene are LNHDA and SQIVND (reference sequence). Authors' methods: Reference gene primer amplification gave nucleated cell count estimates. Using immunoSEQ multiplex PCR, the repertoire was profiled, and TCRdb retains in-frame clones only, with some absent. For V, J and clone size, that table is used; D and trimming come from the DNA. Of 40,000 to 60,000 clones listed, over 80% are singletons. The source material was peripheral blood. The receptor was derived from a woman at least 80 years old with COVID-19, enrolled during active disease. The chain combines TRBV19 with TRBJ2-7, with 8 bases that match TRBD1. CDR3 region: CASSIDRGLSYEQYF. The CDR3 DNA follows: TGTGCCAGTAGTATAGACAGGGGGCTCTCCTACGAGCAGTACTTC.